Following are 30 T cell receptor beta chains from one sample sequenced in a study of cytomegalovirus exposure and HLA in healthy donors. Both 60 Vbeta primers and 13 Jbeta primers went into the PCR. The assay was immunoSEQ multiplex PCR, and TCRdb's table has in-frame clones only and misses some. The sample totals 100,000 to 150,000 clones. Sequenced input: PBMCs. All receptors come from a woman aged 40 to 50 in good health and CMV-seropositive.

The J gene is TRBJ2-7, the V gene TRBV4-2; possibly TRBD2 for D (5 bases). Per the germline V gene, CDR1 is LGHNA and CDR2 is YNFKEQ. The CDR3 totals 16 residues. V lost 4 bases and J lost 5, with 21 bases in between. CDR3 protein: CASSPGLAPSRNEQYF. The CDR3 DNA sequence: TGTGCCAGCAGCCCGGGATTGGCCCCGAGTCGAAACGAGCAGTACTTC.

The chain links TRBV11-2 to TRBJ1-1; 7 bases map to TRBD1. CDR1 is SGHAT, CDR2 FQNNGV, per germline. V dropped 1 base and J dropped 8; count of bases not matched to a gene: 4. The CDR3 covers 13 residues. The CDR3 is CASSLAPDREAFF. The CDR3 bases are TGTGCCAGCAGCTTAGCCCCGGACAGGGAAGCTTTCTTT. The variable domain in full, with the rest retrieved from reference TRBV11-2 and TRBJ1-1, is EAGVAQSPRYKIIEKRQSVAFWCNPISGHATLYWYQQILGQGPKLLIQFQNNGVVDDSQLPKDRFSAERLKGVDSTLKIQPAKLEDSAVYLCASSLAPDREAFFGQGTRLTVV.

This sequence joins TRBV2 and TRBJ2-7; tentatively, D is TRBD1 (7 bases). This CDR3 comprises 14 residues. Deletions cut 7 bases from V and 1 base from J, with 14 bases between. The germline CDR1 and CDR2 sequences are SNHLY and FYNNEI. CDR3 sequence: CASNPGGPSYEQYF. The CDR3 DNA reads as TGTGCCAGCAATCCAGGGGGGCCATCCTACGAGCAGTACTTC.

This chain uses TRBV28 with TRBJ1-1; D ambiguous. The CDR3 covers 14 residues. Per the germline V gene, CDR1 is MDHEN and CDR2 is SYDVKM. Trimming took off 7 bases at V and 4 bases at J, with 16 bases between the two ends. The CDR3 DNA reads as TGTGCCAGCATCACCCCCGCAGGTATCACTGAAGCTTTCTTT. Residues: CASITPAGITEAFF.

The V gene is TRBV2, the J gene TRBJ2-1, with 9 bases fitting TRBD2. CDR3 length: 15 residues. Losses at the gene ends were 4 bases for V and 2 bases for J; bases not matched to a gene: 3. Per germline, CDR1 SNHLY and CDR2 FYNNEI. CDR3 sequence (DNA): TGTGCCAGCAGTGCGACTAGCGGTACCTACAATGAGCAGTTCTTC. As protein: CASSATSGTYNEQFF.

The rearrangement joins TRBV7-9 to TRBJ1-1; D is unclear. The germline gives CDR1 SEHNR, CDR2 FQNEAQ (reference sequence). The V and J ends lost 5 bases and 0 bases respectively, with 13 bases between them. This CDR3 contains 15 residues. The CDR3 nucleotides are TGTGCCAGCAGCCTATTTTCTAGTATGAACACTGAAGCTTTCTTT. Encoded protein: CASSLFSSMNTEAFF.

The chain links TRBV19 to TRBJ2-7; 11 bases match TRBD1. The CDR3 sequence is 18 residues long. Looked up from germline, CDR1 is LNHDA and CDR2 is SQIVND (reference sequence). Unmatched junction bases numbered 18, after V lost 6 bases and J lost 5 bases. The CDR3 is CASSGSSGTGGTGHEQYF. The CDR3 DNA reads TGTGCCAGTAGCGGATCTTCCGGGACAGGGGGAACCGGACACGAGCAGTACTTC. The variable domain in full, with the rest retrieved from reference TRBV19 and TRBJ2-7, is DGGITQSPKYLFRKEGQNVTLSCEQNLNHDAMYWYRQDPGQGLRLIYYSQIVNDFQKGDIAEGYSVSREKKESFPLTVTSAQKNPTAFYLCASSGSSGTGGTGHEQYFGPGTRLTVT.

The gene calls are TRBV28 and TRBJ1-2; D not resolved. This CDR3 contains 16 residues. Trimming shortened V by 6 bases and J by 0 bases, and 17 bases separated the two germline ends. CDR1 is MDHEN and CDR2 is SYDVKM in the germline V gene. The CDR3 spells CASSHYSRTTNYGYTF. The DNA of the CDR3 is TGTGCCAGCAGCCACTATTCCCGGACTACTAACTATGGCTACACCTTC.

The genes are TRBV28 and TRBJ1-5, with TRBD1 identical over 9 bases. Germline CDR1 and CDR2: MDHEN and SYDVKM. CDR3 size: 16 residues. V was clipped by 3 bases and J by 6 bases; unmatched bases: 9. The CDR3 sequence is CASSFSKQGASQPQHF. The CDR3 DNA reads TGTGCCAGCAGTTTCTCGAAACAGGGGGCGAGTCAGCCCCAGCATTTT.

The genes are TRBV6-5 and TRBJ2-1; 7 bases line up with TRBD2. Germline V gene sequence: CDR1 MNHEY, CDR2 SVGAGI. V shed 7 bases and J 0 bases; nucleotides not matched to a gene: 3. This CDR3 contains 14 residues. CDR3 sequence: CASMGGSSYNEQFF. CDR3 coding DNA: TGTGCCAGCATGGGCGGGAGCTCCTACAATGAGCAGTTCTTC.

This chain links TRBV27 with TRBJ2-2, with 9 bases matching TRBD2. The CDR3 sequence is 17 residues long. From germline, CDR1 is MNHEY and CDR2 SMNVEV (reference sequence). Unmatched junction bases numbered 7, after V lost 3 bases and J lost 2 bases. The CDR3 sequence: CASSFLGLAGNTGELFF. CDR3 coding DNA: TGTGCCAGCAGTTTCCTGGGGCTAGCGGGAAACACCGGGGAGCTGTTTTTT.

The chain combines TRBV10-3 with TRBJ2-3; D may be TRBD2 (7 bases). This CDR3 region has 15 residues. V was shortened by 7 bases and J by 6 bases, with 20 bases between the two germline ends. Germline V gene lookup returns CDR1 ENHRY and CDR2 SYGVKD. CDR3 bases: TGTGCCATCACCCCCGAAGGGGGGGCCACGGATACGCAGTATTTT. Its translation: CAITPEGGATDTQYF.

The gene calls are TRBV5-1 and TRBJ2-7; 12 bases agree with TRBD1. Germline loops: CDR1 SGHRS, CDR2 YFSETQ. The CDR3 is made up of 17 amino acids. Trimming at V came to 4 bases and at J to 0 bases, leaving 8 bases not matched to a gene. CDR3 loop: CASSQPGQGAYSYEQYF. DNA for the CDR3: TGCGCCAGCAGCCAGCCGGGACAGGGGGCTTACTCCTACGAGCAGTACTTC.

The chain uses TRBV5-1 and TRBJ2-1; the match to TRBD2 covers 10 bases. The CDR3 totals 16 residues. V was clipped by 0 bases and J by 8 bases; unmatched bases: 8. Germline assignment: CDR1 SGHRS and CDR2 YFSETQ. The CDR3 here is CASSLGLAGAYDEQFF. The CDR3 bases are TGCGCCAGCAGCTTGGGTCTAGCGGGAGCGTACGATGAGCAGTTCTTC.

The chain is built from TRBV27 and TRBJ1-2; TRBD1 matches at 7 bases. V trimming: 6 bases; J trimming: 4 bases; junction bases outside the gene matches: 5. This CDR3 has 13 residues. Germline CDR1 and CDR2: MNHEY and SMNVEV (reference sequence). The CDR3 reads CASRPTGTYGYTF. In nucleotides, the CDR3 is TGTGCCAGCAGACCGACAGGGACCTATGGCTACACCTTC.

CDR3 DNA sequence: TGTGCCAGCAGCCTAACAGGGTTCTCCTACGAGCAGTACTTC. It specifies CASSLTGFSYEQYF. The genes are TRBV7-2 and TRBJ2-7, with D perhaps TRBD1 (6 bases). The CDR3 runs 14 residues. The germline gives CDR1 SGHTA, CDR2 FQGNSA. The V end was cut by 5 bases, the J end by 0 bases, with 11 bases between.

This CDR3 reads CASSQGGRGIYNEQFF. The CDR3, as DNA: TGTGCCAGCAGCCAGGGGGGACGGGGAATCTACAATGAGCAGTTCTTC. The rearrangement links TRBV14 to TRBJ2-1; weak D call: TRBD2 (6 bases). The germline CDR1 and CDR2 sequences are SGHDN and FVKESK. The CDR3 has 16 residues. The V and J ends lost 3 bases and 3 bases respectively, with 15 bases between them.

The rearrangement joins TRBV28 to TRBJ1-2; 7 positions match TRBD1. The junction had 8 bases not matched to a gene; V was cut back by 6 bases and J by 4 bases. The CDR3 has 14 residues. Per germline, CDR1 MDHEN and CDR2 SYDVKM. The CDR3 bases are TGTGCCAGCAGCCCGACAGGGAGTAGCTATGGCTACACCTTC. Amino acid sequence: CASSPTGSSYGYTF.

The chain has TRBV5-1 and TRBJ1-1; D possibly corresponds to TRBD1 (5 bases). Germline lookup yields CDR1 SGHRS and CDR2 YFSETQ. Between the trimmed V and J ends, which lost 4 bases and 5 bases, there was a span of 15 bases. This CDR3 comprises 14 residues. CDR3 sequence: CASSAAASGTEAFF. CDR3 DNA: TGCGCCAGCAGCGCCGCCGCATCAGGGACTGAAGCTTTCTTT.

The genes are TRBV7-2 and TRBJ2-3; 8 nucleotides align to TRBD2. With 3 bases clipped from V and 2 bases from J, the junction kept 7 bases outside the gene matches. This CDR3 comprises 16 residues. From germline, CDR1 is SGHTA and CDR2 FQGNSA. The CDR3 bases are TGTGCCAGCAGCTTGCGGGAGGCCCCTCTCACAGATACGCAGTATTTT. As protein: CASSLREAPLTDTQYF.

The chain joins TRBV18 to TRBJ2-7; 7 bases line up with TRBD1. Trimming took 3 bases from V and 0 from J; bases not matched to a gene: 11. Germline loops: CDR1 KGHSH, CDR2 LQKENI. This CDR3 comprises 17 residues. CDR3 nucleotide sequence: TGTGCCAGCTCACCCCGGACGATGACAGGGCCCTCCTACGAGCAGTACTTC. This codes for CASSPRTMTGPSYEQYF. Full variable domain (rest looked up from reference TRBV18 and TRBJ2-7): NAGVMQNPRHLVRRRGQEARLRCSPMKGHSHVYWYRQLPEEGLKFMVYLQKENIIDESGMPKERFSAEFPKEGPSILRIQQVVRGDSAAYFCASSPRTMTGPSYEQYFGPGTRLTVT.

The genes are TRBV10-1 and TRBJ1-1; D is unclear. Trimming shortened V by 2 bases and J by 1 base, and 11 bases separated the two germline ends. The CDR3 is 15 residues long. Looked up from germline, CDR1 is WNHNN and CDR2 is SYGVQD (reference sequence). The CDR3 DNA follows: TGCGCCAGCAGTGAGGGGGAGGGAGAGAACACTGAAGCTTTCTTT. The encoded protein is CASSEGEGENTEAFF.

This clone is identified as medium-sized from frequency. The V and J genes are TRBV27 and TRBJ2-1, with 12 bases identical to TRBD2. V shed 4 bases and J 0 bases; nucleotides not matched to a gene: 13. Germline-derived CDR1 and CDR2 are MNHEY and SMNVEV (reference sequence). The CDR3 covers 20 residues. The CDR3 loop is CASSYRQASSGRVSYNEQFF. DNA for the CDR3: TGTGCCAGCAGTTACCGACAGGCTTCTAGCGGGAGGGTCTCCTACAATGAGCAGTTCTTC.

The gene calls are TRBV19 and TRBJ1-5, with 7 bases aligning to TRBD1. CDR1 is LNHDA and CDR2 is SQIVND in the germline V gene (reference sequence). This CDR3 region has 15 residues. Trimming took 6 bases from V and 4 from J; bases not matched to a gene: 9. The chain's CDR3 is CASRLDRAPNQPQHF. The CDR3 DNA is TGTGCCAGTAGATTAGACAGGGCCCCAAATCAGCCCCAGCATTTT.

The genes are TRBV7-9 and TRBJ2-1; 10 nucleotides agree with TRBD2. There are 15 residues in the CDR3. V dropped 5 bases and J dropped 7; count of bases not matched to a gene: 8. Germline V lookup: CDR1 SEHNR, CDR2 FQNEAQ (reference sequence). CDR3 region: CASSNLAGVWNEQFF. In nucleotides, the CDR3 is TGTGCCAGCAGCAATCTAGCGGGAGTATGGAATGAGCAGTTCTTC.

The CDR3 protein is CASSGVRGESGELFF. The CDR3, as DNA: TGCGCCAGCAGTGGTGTCAGGGGAGAGTCCGGGGAGCTGTTTTTT. The chain carries TRBV10-1 and TRBJ2-2, with a possible D match to TRBD1 (6 bases). Germline V gene lookup returns CDR1 WNHNN and CDR2 SYGVQD (reference sequence). V lost 4 bases, J lost 6 bases, and 15 bases lay in between. The CDR3 runs 15 residues.

The chain combines TRBV10-3 with TRBJ2-1; 7 positions match TRBD1. With V trimmed by 7 bases and J by 6 bases, 9 bases remained unmatched. The CDR3 spans 14 residues. In germline, CDR1 is ENHRY, CDR2 SYGVKD. CDR3 in amino acids: CAIKGQGDPNEQFF. CDR3 nucleotides: TGTGCCATCAAGGGGCAGGGGGACCCCAATGAGCAGTTCTTC.

The genes are TRBV7-6 and TRBJ1-1; D perhaps matches TRBD1 (6 bases). The CDR3 length is 13 residues. Germline assignment: CDR1 SGHVS and CDR2 FNYEAQ. V lost 5 bases and J 5 bases, leaving 12 bases between the germline ends. The CDR3 is CASSQDSSTEAFF. CDR3 bases: TGTGCCAGCAGCCAGGACAGTTCGACTGAAGCTTTCTTT.

CDR3 amino acids: CASSPGGGYYGYTF. The CDR3 DNA sequence: TGTGCCAGCTCCCCCGGGGGGGGCTACTATGGCTACACCTTC. The chain combines TRBV28 with TRBJ1-2; D possibly corresponds to TRBD1 (6 bases). The V and J ends lost 8 bases and 3 bases respectively, with 16 bases between them. This CDR3 region has 14 residues. Germline CDR1 reads MDHEN; CDR2 reads SYDVKM.

The chain is built from TRBV9 and TRBJ1-5; D is ambiguous. The CDR3 extends over 14 amino acids. Deletions cut 0 bases from V and 2 bases from J, with 6 bases between. Germline-derived CDR1 and CDR2 are SGDLS and YYNGEE. Here the CDR3 DNA reads TGTGCCAGCAGCGTAGTTCTAGGCAATCAGCCCCAGCATTTT. Translating it yields CASSVVLGNQPQHF.